A selection of T cell receptor beta chains follows, all from one sample in a study of OX40 agonist ivuxolimab in advanced cancers. Here immunoSEQ multiplex PCR was the method, and the copy in TCRdb shows in-frame clones only, minus some. The sample lists 70,000 or so clones, about 84% occurring once. The sample in question was CD4+ or CD8+ T cells sorted from blood, obtained in a trial of the OX40 agonist ivuxolimab. The receptors were sampled from an adult with an advanced solid tumor such as melanoma, head and neck, liver or kidney cancer. Each CDR3 is given without its conserved first and last residue.

v_call cdr3_length cdr3_aa
TRBV9 12 ASSVTTGDYGYT
TRBV4-3 14 ASSQETQLLNTEAF
TRBV13 15 ASSSPSDRSRTDTQY
TRBV11-3 14 ASSSRRGLADNEQF
TRBV27 12 ASSSWSGGTEAF
TRBV7-2 13 ASSLIGQASHEQY
TRBV9 13 ASSVGDRGHDEQY
TRBV5-1 11 ASSMEENTEAF
TRBV4-1 11 ASSQDYGVSQY
TRBV7-2 10 ASSPSSYEQY
TRBV27 12 ASSFPYGTGELF
TRBV6-1 12 ASNRQGKNQPQH
TRBV5-1 12 ASSLTGENTEAF
TRBV30 12 AWRTSGGPSEQF